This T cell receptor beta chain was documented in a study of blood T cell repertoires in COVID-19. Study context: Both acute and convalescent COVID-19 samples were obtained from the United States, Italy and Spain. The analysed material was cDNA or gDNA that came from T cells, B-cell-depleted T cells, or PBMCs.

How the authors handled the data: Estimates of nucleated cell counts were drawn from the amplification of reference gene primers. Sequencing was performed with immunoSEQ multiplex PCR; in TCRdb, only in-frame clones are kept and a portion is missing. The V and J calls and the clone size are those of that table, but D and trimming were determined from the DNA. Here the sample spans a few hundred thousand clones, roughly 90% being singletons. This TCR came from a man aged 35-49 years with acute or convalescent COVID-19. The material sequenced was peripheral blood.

CDR3 DNA: TGTGCCACCAGTGACCGAGACAGTTCGAACACCGGGGAGCTGTTTTTT. Translation: CATSDRDSSNTGELFF. The chain uses TRBV24-1 and TRBJ2-2, with D possibly being TRBD1 (5 bases). Germline V lookup: CDR1 KGHDR, CDR2 SFDVKD. There are 16 residues in the CDR3. Trimming removed 4 bases at V and 0 bases at J, with 11 bases between.